Listed below are T cell receptor beta chains from one sample, sequenced in a study of cytomegalovirus exposure and HLA in healthy donors. Assay: immunoSEQ multiplex PCR; the TCRdb copy retains only in-frame clones and omits some. The data contain roughly 80,000 clones, roughly 64% of them singletons. Sequenced: PBMCs. These receptors were collected from a man aged 25-45 years in good health and CMV-seropositive. Each CDR3 is given with its conserved first and last residue. D genes are given only for firm matches. Some rows have no size entry. The others give once, few or many, or a class for an expanded clone.

v_gene	j_gene	abundance	d_gene	CDR3nt	CDR3aa
TRBV10-3	TRBJ2-7	-	TRBD1	TGTGCCATCAGTGAGGAAGGGACAGGGGACTACGAGCAGTACTTC	CAISEEGTGDYEQYF
TRBV12-5	TRBJ1-2	-	-	TGTGCTAGTGGTCCAGGGACACCCGGGGGCTACACCTTC	CASGPGTPGGYTF
TRBV2	TRBJ2-3	-	TRBD1	TGTGCCAGCAGTGGTAGGGACAGGGGAACAGATACGCAGTATTTT	CASSGRDRGTDTQYF
TRBV5-1	TRBJ1-2	-	-	TGCGCCAGCAGCTTGGGACAGAATGATGGCTACACCTTC	CASSLGQNDGYTF
TRBV19	TRBJ1-5	-	TRBD1	TGTGCCAGTAGTATAGGGACAGGGGTTAACAATCAGCCCCAGCATTTT	CASSIGTGVNNQPQHF
TRBV7-6	TRBJ2-3	-	-	TGTGCCAGCAGCTTAGTCCGCGGGGCAGATACGCAGTATTTT	CASSLVRGADTQYF
TRBV5-1	TRBJ2-3	-	-	TGCGCCAGCAGCCGAGGGACTTCACCTAGCACAGATACGCAGTATTTT	CASSRGTSPSTDTQYF
TRBV7-6	TRBJ2-7	-	-	TGTGCCAGCAGCTTATCGGTCCCAGCGAACGATTACTACTACTACGAGCAGTACTTC	CASSLSVPANDYYYYEQYF
TRBV7-9	TRBJ2-1	-	TRBD2	TGTGCCAGCAGCTTACTAAATCCGGGACTAGCGGCCCCCAATGAGCAGTTCTTC	CASSLLNPGLAAPNEQFF
TRBV19	TRBJ2-3	-	TRBD2	TGTGCCAGTAGTATCAATCCCCCATTCGGGACTAGCGGGGCCCTAGCTGGCACAGATACGCAGTATTTT	CASSINPPFGTSGALAGTDTQYF
TRBV7-9	TRBJ2-1	-	TRBD2	TGTGCCAGCAGCTTAACAGCGGGAGGGATGCTGTCCTACAATGAGCAGTTCTTC	CASSLTAGGMLSYNEQFF
TRBV29-1	TRBJ2-7	-	TRBD2	TGCAGCGTTGAAGATGGGAGCGGGAGCTCCTACGAGCAGTACTTC	CSVEDGSGSSYEQYF
TRBV4-2	TRBJ2-2	-	TRBD2	TGTGCCAGCAGACCTACTAGCGGAGCGAACACCGGGGAGCTGTTTTTT	CASRPTSGANTGELFF
TRBV29-1	TRBJ2-5	-	TRBD2	TGCAGCTCCATAACGGGGGGAGAGACCCAGTACTTC	CSSITGGETQYF
TRBV5-1	TRBJ2-5	-	TRBD1	TGCGCCAGCAGTGTCAGGGGGATAGAGACCCAGTACTTC	CASSVRGIETQYF
TRBV6-1	TRBJ2-1	few	TRBD2	TGTTCGGGGGGGCCTCAGGTTTACAATGAGCAGTTCTTC	CSGGPQVYNEQFF
TRBV4-3	TRBJ2-4	-	TRBD1	TGCGCCAGCAGCCCCCCCCGGGGCGGACAGGTCTTC	CASSPPRGGQVF
TRBV10-1	TRBJ1-3	-	-	TGCGCCAGCAGTGGTAAGACAGCCCTCTCTGGAAACACCATATATTTT	CASSGKTALSGNTIYF
TRBV7-6	TRBJ2-7	-	-	TGTGCCAGCAGCTCCCCGACTAGCGAGCAGTACTTC	CASSSPTSEQYF
TRBV7-2	TRBJ2-3	few	-	TGTGCCAGCAGCAGACAGGCGTCTAGCACAGATACGCAGTATTTT	CASSRQASSTDTQYF
TRBV5-6	TRBJ2-2	-	-	TGTGCCAGCAGCTTAGAGCTGCACACCGGGGAGCTGTTTTTT	CASSLELHTGELFF
TRBV28	TRBJ1-4	few	TRBD1	TGTGCCAGCAGTGTACAGGGGCGAAGTGAAAAACTGTTTTTT	CASSVQGRSEKLFF
TRBV6-6	TRBJ1-1	-	-	TGTGCCAGCAGTTTCGGAGGGACTGAAGCTTTCTTT	CASSFGGTEAFF
TRBV5-4	TRBJ1-2	few	-	TGTGCCAGCAGCTTGTTCGAGGGCTATGGCTACACCTTC	CASSLFEGYGYTF
TRBV7-9	TRBJ1-4	-	TRBD1	TGTGCCAGCAGCCAAACTACCGGGACAGGACGTGAAAAACTGTTTTTT	CASSQTTGTGREKLFF
TRBV2	TRBJ2-3	-	TRBD1	TGTGCCAGCAGTCCACGACAGGGAGATACGCAGTATTTT	CASSPRQGDTQYF
TRBV7-8	TRBJ2-7	-	-	TGTGCCAGCAGCCCCCCCGGGACTGGCTCCTACGAGCAGTACTTC	CASSPPGTGSYEQYF
TRBV30	TRBJ2-7	-	TRBD1	TGTGCCTGGAGTGTTGGGACAGGGGTCATCTACGAGCAGTACTTC	CAWSVGTGVIYEQYF
TRBV7-3	TRBJ2-5	-	TRBD1	TGTGCCAGCAGCTTAGGGGACAGGGGGCAAGAGACCCAGTACTTC	CASSLGDRGQETQYF
TRBV10-3	TRBJ2-2	-	TRBD2	TGTGCCATCAGCCCACGGGGGGGTCTAAACACCGGGGAGCTGTTTTTT	CAISPRGGLNTGELFF
TRBV7-7	TRBJ2-1	few	TRBD2	TGTGCTAGCAGCTCAGCGGGAGGAAAAAATGAGCAGTTCTTC	CASSSAGGKNEQFF
TRBV25-1	TRBJ2-7	once	-	TGTGCCAGCAGTGGGACCGGGACACTAACCTACGAGCAGTACTTC	CASSGTGTLTYEQYF
TRBV27	TRBJ2-3	-	-	TGTGCCAGCAGTCGGACATATTACACAGATACGCAGTATTTT	CASSRTYYTDTQYF
TRBV11-2	TRBJ2-3	few	TRBD2	TGTGCCAGCAGCACTAGCGGGGGCCCCACAGATACGCAGTATTTT	CASSTSGGPTDTQYF
TRBV6-1	TRBJ2-3	-	TRBD2	TGTGCCAGCAGTGATTCCGGCGGCGGGGGAGGCACAGATACGCAGTATTTT	CASSDSGGGGGTDTQYF
TRBV7-2	TRBJ2-2	-	TRBD1	TGTGCCAGCAGCTTTACTGGACTCCAGGGGGAGGAGCTGTTTTTT	CASSFTGLQGEELFF
TRBV18	TRBJ2-3	few	TRBD1	TGTGCCAGCTCACCATCGGGACAGGGGGCTGGAGATACGCAGTATTTT	CASSPSGQGAGDTQYF
TRBV5-1	TRBJ2-2	once	-	TGCGCCAGCAGGAACACAGGGTCGAACACCGGGGAGCTGTTTTTT	CASRNTGSNTGELFF
TRBV7-2	TRBJ1-4	-	TRBD1	TGTGCCAGCAGGAGGGACAGCGGTGAAAAACTGTTTTTT	CASRRDSGEKLFF
TRBV29-1	TRBJ1-1	-	-	TGCAGCGTTGAAGAGGGCAGGGCTGAAGCTTTCTTT	CSVEEGRAEAFF
TRBV6-1	TRBJ1-1	-	-	TGTGCCAGCAGTCAGGACAGCTACACTGAAGCTTTCTTT	CASSQDSYTEAFF
TRBV7-8	TRBJ2-2	-	-	TGTGCCAGCAGCGCCAGGGGAGGGTCGAACACCGGGGAGCTGTTTTTT	CASSARGGSNTGELFF
TRBV5-1	TRBJ1-2	-	TRBD1	TGCGCCAGCAGCTCGGACAGGGGTACGGGCTATGGCTACACCTTC	CASSSDRGTGYGYTF
TRBV7-3	TRBJ2-1	-	TRBD2	TGTGCCAGCAGCTTTCAGGGAGGGCAGGCATCCTACAATGAGCAGTTCTTC	CASSFQGGQASYNEQFF
TRBV4-1	TRBJ2-7	-	-	TGCGCCAGCAGCCAGGCTTCTCGCTACGAGCAGTACTTC	CASSQASRYEQYF
TRBV15	TRBJ2-3	-	-	TGTGCCACCAGCAGAGACTGGTTAGCGGCCAACACAGATACGCAGTATTTT	CATSRDWLAANTDTQYF